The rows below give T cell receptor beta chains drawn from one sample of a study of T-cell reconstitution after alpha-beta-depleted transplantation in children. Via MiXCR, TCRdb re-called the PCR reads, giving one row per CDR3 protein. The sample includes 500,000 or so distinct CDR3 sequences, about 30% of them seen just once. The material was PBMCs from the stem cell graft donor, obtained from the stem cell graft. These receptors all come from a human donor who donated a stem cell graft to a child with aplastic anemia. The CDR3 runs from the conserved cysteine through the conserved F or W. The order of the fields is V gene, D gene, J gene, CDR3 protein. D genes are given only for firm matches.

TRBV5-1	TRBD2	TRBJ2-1	CASSLSSSGSSYNEQFF
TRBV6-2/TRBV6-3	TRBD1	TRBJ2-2	CASTWTGPNTGELFF
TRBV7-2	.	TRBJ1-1	CASSNTGNTEAFF
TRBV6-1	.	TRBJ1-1	CASIEWRGAWTANTEAFF
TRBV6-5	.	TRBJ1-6	CASSYNSLTGSESPLHF
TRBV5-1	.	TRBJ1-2	CASSPQIGTATNYGYTF
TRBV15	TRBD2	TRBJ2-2	CATSRTPGGNTGELFF
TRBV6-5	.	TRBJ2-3	CASSYIDTQYF
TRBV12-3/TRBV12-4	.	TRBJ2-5	CASTTSPGETQYF
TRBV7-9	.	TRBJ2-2	CASSRVPTAGELFF
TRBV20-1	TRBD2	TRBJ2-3	CSARGTRSTDTQYF
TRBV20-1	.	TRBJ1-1	CSVARGDTEAFF
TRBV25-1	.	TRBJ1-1	CASSDNWGDTEAFF
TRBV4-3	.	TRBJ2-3	CASSQDRYRVANTQYF
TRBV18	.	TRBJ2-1	CASSPPTLKNEQFF
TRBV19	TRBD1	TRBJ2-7	CASSMGQGYEQYF
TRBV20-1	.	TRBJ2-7	CSASTSQDYEQYF
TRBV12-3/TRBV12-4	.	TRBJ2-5	CASSFQGAETQYF
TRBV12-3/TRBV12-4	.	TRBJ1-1	CASSLQINTEAFF
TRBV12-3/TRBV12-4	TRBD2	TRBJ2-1	CASTRGLAGGEQFF
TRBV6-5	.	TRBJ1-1	CASSYSRGGGPEAFF
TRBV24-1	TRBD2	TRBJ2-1	CATSGGGGPGNEQFF
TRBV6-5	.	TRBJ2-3	CASSYREVGDTQYF
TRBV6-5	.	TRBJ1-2	CASSYDIWGNYGYTF
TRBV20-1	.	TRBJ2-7	CSARSPPRVEQYF
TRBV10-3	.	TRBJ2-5	CAIRARDNQETQYF
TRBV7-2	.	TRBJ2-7	CASSLAGGDFYEQYF
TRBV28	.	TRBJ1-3	CASSFRRRAAPGNTIYF
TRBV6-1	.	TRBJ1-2	CASSANTGWGGYTF
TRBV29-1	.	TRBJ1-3	CSVEGVPRNTIYF
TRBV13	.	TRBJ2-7	CASSGAIRGEQYF
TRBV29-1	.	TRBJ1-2	CSSGTSHGYTF
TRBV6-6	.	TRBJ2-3	CASSNYPDTQYF
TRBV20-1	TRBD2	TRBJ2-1	CSARSGTSANEQFF
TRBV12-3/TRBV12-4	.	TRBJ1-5	CATGYADSNQPQHF
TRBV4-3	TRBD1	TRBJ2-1	CASSQDLSAGGRREQFF
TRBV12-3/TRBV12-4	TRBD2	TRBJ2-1	CASSPDSGLGDWEGEQFF
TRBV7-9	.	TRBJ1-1	CASSLGVAGWAFF
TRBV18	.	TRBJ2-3	CASSPPSYRTDTQYF
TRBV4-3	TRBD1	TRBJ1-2	CASSNRGLGYGYTF
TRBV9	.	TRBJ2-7	CASSAAGLSSYEQYF
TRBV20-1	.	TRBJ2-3	CSATKAADTQYF
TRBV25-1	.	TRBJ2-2	CASSGVAYTGELFF
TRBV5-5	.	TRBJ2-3	CASSLEHTQYF